The 8 T cell receptor beta chains below were found in one sample sequenced in a study of T cell responses to AZD1222 COVID-19 vaccine. Profiled with immunoSEQ multiplex PCR; TCRdb holds only in-frame clones, not every one. Of over 150,000 clones in the sample, more than 90% were seen once. The sample in question was peripheral blood, obtained on day 0 of AZD1222 vaccination. These receptor sequences come from an adult in good health.

The V call is TRBV29-1, the J call TRBJ1-2; D is undetermined. CDR1 is SQVTM, CDR2 ANQGSEA, per germline. V gave up 4 bases and J gave up 6 bases, with 12 bases separating them. CDR3 length equals 12 residues. The CDR3 sequence: CSVGPREDGYTF. CDR3 coding DNA: TGCAGCGTTGGACCCCGAGAGGATGGCTACACCTTC.

CDR3 region: CASSEVRAAEKLFF. The CDR3 DNA is TGTGCCAGCAGTGAGGTTCGGGCAGCGGAAAAACTGTTTTTT. The chain couples TRBV2 to TRBJ1-4; D remains unclear. Germline assignment: CDR1 SNHLY and CDR2 FYNNEI. The CDR3 length is 14 residues. V shed 3 bases and J shed 8 bases, with 13 bases lying between them.

This clone was seen once. The rearrangement uses TRBV2 and TRBJ1-5, with D possibly being TRBD1 (6 bases). Trimming removed 7 bases from V and 1 base from J, with 11 bases in between. Germline lookup yields CDR1 SNHLY and CDR2 FYNNEI. The CDR3 has 14 residues. For the CDR3, the DNA is TGTGCCAGCATCCCGGACAGAAGCAATCAGCCCCAGCATTTT. It translates to CASIPDRSNQPQHF. Supplemented by reference TRBV2 and TRBJ1-5, the full variable domain reads EPEVTQTPSHQVTQMGQEVILRCVPISNHLYFYWYRQILGQKVEFLVSFYNNEISEKSEIFDDQFSVERPDGSNFTLKIRSTKLEDSAMYFCASIPDRSNQPQHFGDGTRLSIL.

V usage is TRBV25-1 and J usage is TRBJ1-3; D gene uncertain. The germline gives CDR1 MGHDK, CDR2 SYGVNS. The germline V and J ends were trimmed by 8 bases and 0 bases, with 5 bases remaining between them. The CDR3 is 12 amino acids. DNA for the CDR3: TGTGCCAGCCTGGGCTCTGGAAACACCATATATTTT. Encoded protein: CASLGSGNTIYF.

V is TRBV6-1 and J is TRBJ2-1, with D possibly being TRBD2 (5 bases). This CDR3 is 14 amino acids long. V lost 5 bases, J lost 11 bases, and 19 bases lay in between. In germline, CDR1 is MNHNS, CDR2 SASEGT. The CDR3 loop is CASSLLPDYGKQFF. DNA of the CDR3: TGTGCCAGCAGTTTACTCCCAGACTACGGGAAGCAGTTCTTC.

The chain carries TRBV28 and TRBJ1-3; D unclear. The V gene lost 6 bases and the J gene lost 0 bases, with 12 bases spanning the gap. This CDR3 comprises 15 residues. CDR1 and CDR2 (germline): MDHEN, SYDVKM. CDR3 coding DNA: TGTGCCAGCAGCCTGCTTCATGGCTCTGGAAACACCATATATTTT. Translating gives CASSLLHGSGNTIYF. Looking up the rest from reference TRBV28 and TRBJ1-3 gives the full variable domain: DVKVTQSSRYLVKRTGEKVFLECVQDMDHENMFWYRQDPGLGLRLIYFSYDVKMKEKGDIPEGYSVSREKKERFSLILESASTNQTSMYLCASSLLHGSGNTIYFGEGSWLTVV.

This chain links TRBV11-3 with TRBJ1-1; D is perhaps TRBD1 (5 bases). Trimming shortened V by 2 bases and J by 1 base, and 11 bases separated the two germline ends. The CDR3 spans 15 residues. The germline V gene encodes CDR1 SGHNT and CDR2 YENEEA. CDR3 DNA sequence: TGTGCCAGCAGCTTACTGGCAGGGCCGAACACTGAAGCTTTCTTT. Encoded protein: CASSLLAGPNTEAFF. The full variable domain, completed using reference TRBV11-3 and TRBJ1-1, is EAGVVQSPRYKIIEKKQPVAFWCNPISGHNTLYWYLQNLGQGPELLIRYENEEAVDDSQLPKDRFSAERLKGVDSTLKIQPAELGDSAVYLCASSLLAGPNTEAFFGQGTRLTVV.

V gene TRBV5-1 combines with J gene TRBJ1-6; 8 bases line up with TRBD1. CDR1 and CDR2 (germline): SGHRS, YFSETQ. V was clipped by 4 bases and J by 2 bases; unmatched bases: 5. CDR3 length: 16 residues. CDR3 sequence reads: CASSPTGGTYNSPLHF. The CDR3 coding sequence is TGCGCCAGCAGCCCAACAGGGGGAACCTATAATTCACCCCTCCACTTT.